The 4 T cell receptor beta chains below were found in one sample sequenced in a study of Graves' ophthalmopathy and Graves' hyperthyroidism. Investigators amplified TCR beta CDR3 regions from RNA transcripts. Second-round multiplex PCR came after first-round RT-PCR with HTBI primers. One entry per CDR3 protein results from TCRdb running MiXCR on the multiplex PCR reads. The profile covers over 500,000 distinct CDR3 sequences, with approximately 21% appearing a single time and roughly 7.4% taken by the ten largest. The sequencing input was peripheral blood. Every receptor here comes from a young woman with stable Graves' hyperthyroidism. Some clones in this sample may be carry-over from other donors' samples.

This clonotype was seen a few times. V usage is TRBV12-3 or TRBV12-4 and J usage is TRBJ2-3; D gene uncertain. V shed 3 bases and J shed 5 bases, with 6 bases lying between them. This CDR3 has 12 amino acids. As DNA, the CDR3 is TGTGCCAGCAGTTTTTCTGGAGATACGCAGTATTTT. Amino acid sequence: CASSFSGDTQYF.

The chain is built from TRBV7-9 and TRBJ2-5; TRBD1 agrees at 8 bases. V was clipped by 4 bases and J by 3 bases; unmatched bases: 10. The CDR3 contains 16 residues. The V gene's germline CDR1 is SEHNR and CDR2 FQNEAQ (reference sequence). The CDR3 here is CASSSNHRGKEETQYF. As DNA, the CDR3 is TGTGCCAGCAGCTCGAACCACAGGGGGAAGGAAGAGACCCAGTACTTC.

In this sample, this clonotype turned up many times. The chain couples TRBV7-3 to TRBJ2-2, with D unclear. V was pared by 5 bases and J by 4 bases, with 11 bases between. This CDR3 is built from 14 residues. The germline V gene encodes CDR1 SGHTA and CDR2 FQGTGA. The CDR3 nucleotides are TGTGCCAGCAGCCCAACCCGATCCACCGGGGAGCTGTTTTTT. This codes for CASSPTRSTGELFF.

This clonotype has at least ten counts. CDR3 coding DNA: TGTGCCAGCAGCCCCTCCGTTGGGGGTGGAAACACCATATATTTT. Translated: CASSPSVGGGNTIYF. The chain employs TRBV6-1 and TRBJ1-3, with D maybe TRBD1 (5 bases). The CDR3 runs to 15 residues. The V end lost 6 bases, the J end lost 3 bases, and 15 bases lay between the germline ends. The germline CDR1 and CDR2 sequences are MNHNS and SASEGT.